The 3 T cell receptor beta chains below were found in one sample sequenced in a study of monozygotic twins with inflammatory bowel disease. TCRdb re-called the 5' RACE reads and gives one entry per CDR3 protein, without DNA. The repertoire table contains some 190,000 distinct CDR3 sequences. The source material was blood. The receptors here all came from a human donor with ulcerative colitis or Crohn's disease, or a healthy co-twin of an affected twin (not recorded which).

The V gene is TRBV4-3, the J gene TRBJ1-2; TCRdb designates TRBD1, a call that cannot be tested without DNA. Germline V gives CDR1 LGHNA, CDR2 YSLEER. This CDR3 region has 15 residues. This chain's CDR3 is CASSQGQGPNYGYTF.

The V and J genes are TRBV4-3 and TRBJ2-3; the D call from TCRdb, TRBD1, cannot be confirmed without DNA. The CDR3 loop spans 14 amino acids. Germline values: CDR1 LGHNA, CDR2 YSLEER. CDR3 loop: CASIRLRGVDTQYF.

The chain carries TRBV4-3 and TRBJ2-3; TCRdb gives TRBD2 as the D gene, but with no DNA this cannot be confirmed. The length of the CDR3 is 15 residues. Germline values: CDR1 LGHNA, CDR2 YSLEER. The CDR3 sequence: CASSQDGTSTDTQYF.